This TCR beta chain came from a study of T cell changes during pregnancy in multiple sclerosis. Only a few counts were recorded for this clone. Repertoires were generated with immunoSEQ multiplex PCR, while TCRdb's copy carries only in-frame clones and drops some. The profile covers some 41,000 clones, with 90% appearing a single time and about 9.1% taken by the ten largest. The CDR3 has 15 residues. Germline CDR1 reads KGHSH; CDR2 reads LQKENI. The V and J ends lost 2 bases and 0 bases respectively, with 11 bases between them. Sample: CD8+ T cells from peripheral blood mononuclear cells, taken in the first trimester of pregnancy. The V gene is TRBV18, the J gene TRBJ2-7, with a possible D match to TRBD1 (6 bases). This sequence was found in a female donor with multiple sclerosis, enrolled in a pregnancy study. CDR3 protein: CASSPAQGYSYEQYF. In nucleotides, the CDR3 is TGTGCCAGCTCACCAGCCCAGGGGTACTCCTACGAGCAGTACTTC.